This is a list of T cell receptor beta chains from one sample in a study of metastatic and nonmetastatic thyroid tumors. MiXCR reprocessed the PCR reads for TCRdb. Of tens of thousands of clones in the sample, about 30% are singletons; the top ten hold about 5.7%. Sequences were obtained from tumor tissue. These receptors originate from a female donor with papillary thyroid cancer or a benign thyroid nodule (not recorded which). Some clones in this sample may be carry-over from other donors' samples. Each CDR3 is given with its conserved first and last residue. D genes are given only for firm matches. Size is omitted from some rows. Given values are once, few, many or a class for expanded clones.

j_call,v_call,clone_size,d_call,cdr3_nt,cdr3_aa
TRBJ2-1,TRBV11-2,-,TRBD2,TGTGCCAGCAGCCCTACTAGCGCCAGCTCCTACAATGAGCAGTTCTTC,CASSPTSASSYNEQFF
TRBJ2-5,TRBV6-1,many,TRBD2,TGTGCCAGCAAACAAGGCGGGGGGCAGGAGACCCAGTACTTC,CASKQGGGQETQYF
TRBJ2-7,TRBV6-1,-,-,TGTGCCAGCAGCGAAACTCCCGCGTACGAGCAGTACTTC,CASSETPAYEQYF
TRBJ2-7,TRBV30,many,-,TGTGCCTGGAGTGCGACTCCTCTCGAGCAGTATTTC,CAWSATPLEQYF
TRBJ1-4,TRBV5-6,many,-,TGTGCCAGCAGCTTGGGGGCCCAGGGACTCTGGGAAAAACTGTTTTTT,CASSLGAQGLWEKLFF
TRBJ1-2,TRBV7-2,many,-,TGTGCCAGCAGCTTAGCGTCGGGGGGGCGCCGAGGCTACACCTTC,CASSLASGGRRGYTF
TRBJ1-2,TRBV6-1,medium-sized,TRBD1,TGTGCCAGCAGTGAAGCGAGGGCAGGGGGCAAGTATGGCTACACCTTC,CASSEARAGGKYGYTF
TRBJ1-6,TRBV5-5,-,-,TGTGCCAGCAGCCCCCATGGGTGGGCGAATTCACTCCTCCACTTT,CASSPHGWANSLLHF
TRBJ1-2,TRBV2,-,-,TGTGCCAGCAGGGAGGAGGGCGATTTCTACACCTTC,CASREEGDFYTF
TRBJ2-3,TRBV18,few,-,TGTGCCAGCTCACAAAGTAGCACAGATACGCAGTATTTT,CASSQSSTDTQYF
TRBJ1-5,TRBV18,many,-,TGTGCCAGCTCACAGGGCAATCAGCCCCAGCATTTT,CASSQGNQPQHF
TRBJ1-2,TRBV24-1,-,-,TGTGCCACCAGTGACAGGAGGGACACGAGCTCCGGCTATGGCTACACCTTC,CATSDRRDTSSGYGYTF
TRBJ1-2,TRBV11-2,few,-,TGTGCCAGCAGCTTATTACAGGGTGTGGGAAACTATCGCTACACCTTC,CASSLLQGVGNYRYTF
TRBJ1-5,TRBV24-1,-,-,TGTGCCACCAGTGATTCGCGTACATTCAATAGCAATCAGCCCCAGCATTTT,CATSDSRTFNSNQPQHF
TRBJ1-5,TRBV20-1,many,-,TGCAGTGCTAGACCCCCTCGGGAAGGACAGCCCCAGCATTTT,CSARPPREGQPQHF
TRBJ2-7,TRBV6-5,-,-,TGTGCCAGCAGTTACTCAGGTACAGCTGGCGAGCAGTACTTC,CASSYSGTAGEQYF
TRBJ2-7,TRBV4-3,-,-,TGCGCCAGCAGCCAGGGATACAGGGGGGGCCACGAGCAGTACTTC,CASSQGYRGGHEQYF
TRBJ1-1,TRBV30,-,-,TGTGCCTGGATTGGTACAGGGTCCACTGAAGCTTTCTTT,CAWIGTGSTEAFF
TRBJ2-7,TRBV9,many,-,TGTGCCAGCAGCGTCGATACAGGGCTCGAGCAGTACTTC,CASSVDTGLEQYF
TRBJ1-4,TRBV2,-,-,TGTGCCAGCAGTGATTTTGAAAAACTGTTTTTT,CASSDFEKLFF
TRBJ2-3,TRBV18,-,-,TGTGCCAGCTCACCGGGGAACACAGATACGCAGTATTTT,CASSPGNTDTQYF
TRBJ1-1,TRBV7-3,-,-,TGTGCCAGCAGCTTAAGGGGAGACACTGAAGCTTTCTTT,CASSLRGDTEAFF
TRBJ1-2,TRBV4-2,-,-,TGTGCCAGCAGCTCGATGTGGGCCAACTATGGCTACACCTTC,CASSSMWANYGYTF
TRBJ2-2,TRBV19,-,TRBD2,TGTGCCAGTATTACGGGGCTAGCGGGGGGTCCTGACGGGGAGCTGTTTTTT,CASITGLAGGPDGELFF
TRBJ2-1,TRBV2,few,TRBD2,TGTGCCAGCAGTAAGCTCTTTGGGGGATGGTGGGGGGGTACTTCGAATGAGCAGTTCTTC,CASSKLFGGWWGGTSNEQFF
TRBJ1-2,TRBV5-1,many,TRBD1,TGCGCCAGCAGCTTGAGGTCGGGACAGGGTTATGGCTACACCTTC,CASSLRSGQGYGYTF
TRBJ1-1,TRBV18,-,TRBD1,TGTGCCAGCTCACCACCGATCCAGGGGGACACTGAAGCTTTCTTT,CASSPPIQGDTEAFF
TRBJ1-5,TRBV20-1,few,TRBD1,TGCAGTGTCCTGTGGACAGGGTGTCATCAGCCCCAGCATTTT,CSVLWTGCHQPQHF
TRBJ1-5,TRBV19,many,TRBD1,TGTGCCAGTACCGGACAGGGCGATCAGCCCCAGCATTTT,CASTGQGDQPQHF
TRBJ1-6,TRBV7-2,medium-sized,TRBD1,TGTGCCAGCAGCTCGGGACAGGCCCCTAATAGTTCACCCCTCCACTTT,CASSSGQAPNSSPLHF
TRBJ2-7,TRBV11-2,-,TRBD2,TGTGCCAGCAGCGAGCGGACTAGCGGGCCGCTACACTACGAGCAGTACTTC,CASSERTSGPLHYEQYF
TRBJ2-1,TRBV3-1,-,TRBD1,TGTGCCAGCAGCAACAGCCTCGGACAGGGTCGGCACAATGAGCAGTTCTTC,CASSNSLGQGRHNEQFF
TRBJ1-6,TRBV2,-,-,TGTGCCAGCAGTGTCGAAAGCCCCTATAATTCACCCCTCCAATTT,CASSVESPYNSPLQF
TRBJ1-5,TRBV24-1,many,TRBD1,TGTGCCACCAGTGATTCCGGGACAGGGTATCAGCCCCAGCATTTT,CATSDSGTGYQPQHF
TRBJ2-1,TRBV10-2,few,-,TGCGCCAGCAGAAGGGGACTTAACAATGAGCAGTTCTTC,CASRRGLNNEQFF
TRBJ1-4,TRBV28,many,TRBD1,TGTGCCAGCAGTACCCAAACAGGGGGCGGGAGAGAAAAACTGTTTTTT,CASSTQTGGGREKLFF
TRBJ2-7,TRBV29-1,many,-,TGCAGCGTTGAGAGGGCAGGGCTGAGTGGCGAGCAGTACTTC,CSVERAGLSGEQYF
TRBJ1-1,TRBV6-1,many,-,TGTGCCAGCAGTGAAACCGGGGTTCGGGGCACTGAAGCTTTCTTT,CASSETGVRGTEAFF
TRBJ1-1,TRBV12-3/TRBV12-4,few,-,TGTGCCAGCAGTTTAGTCGGATCCACTGAAGCTTTCTTT,CASSLVGSTEAFF
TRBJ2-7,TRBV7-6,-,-,TGTGCCAGCCGGTGTACAGACTCCTACGAGCAGTACTTC,CASRCTDSYEQYF
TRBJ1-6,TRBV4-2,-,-,TGTGCCAGCAGCCCATACCAGGGATGCTGCTATAATTCACCCCTCCACTTT,CASSPYQGCCYNSPLHF
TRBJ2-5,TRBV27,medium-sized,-,TGTGCCAGCAGTTTGGGAGAGACCCAGTACTTC,CASSLGETQYF
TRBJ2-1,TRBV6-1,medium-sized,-,TGTGCCAGCATGAAGAGGAGCTCCTACAATGAGCAGTTCTTC,CASMKRSSYNEQFF
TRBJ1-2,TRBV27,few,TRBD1,TGTGCCATCAGTTTATTTACTCCGTGGACAGGGTACTATGGCTACACCTTC,CAISLFTPWTGYYGYTF
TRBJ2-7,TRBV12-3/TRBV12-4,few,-,TGTGCCAGCAGTTTATCTAAGTATTACGAGCAGTACTTC,CASSLSKYYEQYF
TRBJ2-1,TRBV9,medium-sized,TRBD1,TGTGCCAGCAGCGTCGCCGGGACAGGGGAGAATGAGCAGTTCTTC,CASSVAGTGENEQFF
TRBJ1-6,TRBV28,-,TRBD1,TGTGCCAGTAGTCCGACAGGGAAGGGTTCACCCCTCCACTTT,CASSPTGKGSPLHF
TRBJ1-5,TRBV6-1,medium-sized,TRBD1,TGTGCCAGCAGTCCTACAGGGGGCAATCAGCCCCAGCATTTT,CASSPTGGNQPQHF
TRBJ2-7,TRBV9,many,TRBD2,TGTGCCAGCAGCCCGCGCGCGGGGGTGGCCTACGAGCAGTACTTC,CASSPRAGVAYEQYF
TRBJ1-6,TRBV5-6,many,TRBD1,TGTGCCAGCAGCTGGGGGACAGGGTCTTCCGATTCACCCCTCCACTTT,CASSWGTGSSDSPLHF